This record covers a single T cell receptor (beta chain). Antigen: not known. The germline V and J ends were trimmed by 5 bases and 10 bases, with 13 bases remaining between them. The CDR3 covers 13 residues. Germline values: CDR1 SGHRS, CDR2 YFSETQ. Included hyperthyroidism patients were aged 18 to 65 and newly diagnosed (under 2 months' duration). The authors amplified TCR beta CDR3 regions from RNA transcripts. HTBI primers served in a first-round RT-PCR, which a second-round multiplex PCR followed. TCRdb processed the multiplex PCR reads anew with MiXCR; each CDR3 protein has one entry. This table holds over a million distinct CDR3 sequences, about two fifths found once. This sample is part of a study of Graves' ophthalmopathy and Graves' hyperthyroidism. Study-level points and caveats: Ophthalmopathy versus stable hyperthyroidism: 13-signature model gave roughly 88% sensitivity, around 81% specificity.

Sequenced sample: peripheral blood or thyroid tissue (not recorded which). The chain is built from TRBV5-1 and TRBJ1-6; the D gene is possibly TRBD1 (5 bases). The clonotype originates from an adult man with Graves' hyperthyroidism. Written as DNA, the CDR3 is TGCGCCAGCAGTTCAGGGAGCGGGTCACCCCTCCACTTT. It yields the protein CASSSGSGSPLHF.